Below are 23 T cell receptor beta chains sequenced from a single sample in a study of response to subunit inactivated influenza vaccine. TCRdb reprocessed the RT-PCR reads with MiXCR, giving one entry per CDR3 protein. The sample gives 650,000 or so distinct CDR3 sequences, about 14% of which show up once; roughly 7.2% is in the top ten. The source was PBMCs from blood, collected roughly 15 days before vaccination. Receptors originate from a man aged 50 or older who received an inactivated influenza vaccine.

This clonotype was observed a few times. The chain joins TRBV6-1 to TRBJ2-2; 9 bases are a match to TRBD1. V lost 6 bases, J lost 4 bases, and 3 bases stayed unmatched. There are 14 residues in the CDR3. Germline V gives CDR1 MNHNS, CDR2 SASEGT. Here the CDR3 reads CASRDRGGTGELFF. CDR3 DNA sequence: TGTGCCAGCAGGGACAGGGGAGGCACCGGGGAGCTGTTTTTT.

This clonotype showed up many times. This chain links TRBV4-1 with TRBJ1-1; D not resolved. Per germline, CDR1 MGHRA and CDR2 YSYEKL. Trimming cost V 1 base and J 3 bases, with 9 bases left between them. This CDR3 has 14 residues. The CDR3 protein is CASSQADGYTEAFF. Written as DNA, the CDR3 is TGCGCCAGCAGCCAAGCGGACGGATACACTGAAGCTTTCTTT.

This clonotype was counted only a few times. This sequence joins TRBV20-1 and TRBJ1-6, with TRBD1 matching 8 bases. From germline, CDR1 is DFQATT and CDR2 SNEGSKA (reference sequence). V shed 4 bases, J shed 8 bases, and the junction held 10 bases outside the gene matches. The length of the CDR3 is 15 residues. Here the CDR3 DNA reads TGCAGTGCTAAAATCCCCGGACAGGGCCATTCACCCCTCCACTTT. This sequence encodes CSAKIPGQGHSPLHF.

A remark on this clonotype: This sequence may be a read error, since a much larger clone differs from it by one base. Because it lacks the conserved phenylalanine or tryptophan at the end, this CDR3 is likely a read error. The rearrangement joins TRBV27 to TRBJ1-2, with 7 bases matching TRBD1. Germline CDR1 is MNHEY and CDR2 is SMNVEV (reference sequence). CDR3 size: 15 residues. With 6 bases clipped from V and 2 bases from J, the junction kept 9 bases outside the gene matches. CDR3 in DNA: TGTGCCAGCAGCTCCCAGGGACAGATAAACTATGGCTACACCCTC. Protein product: CASSSQGQINYGYTL.

In this sample, this clonotype turned up a few times. The chain recombines TRBV5-6 with TRBJ2-5; D perhaps matches TRBD1 (5 bases). CDR1 SGHDT and CDR2 YYEEEE come from the germline V gene. Trimming took 1 base from V and 1 from J, leaving 14 bases between them. The CDR3 length is 16 residues. The CDR3 DNA is TGTGCCAGCAGCTTGAAGTTGACAGTCCCCCAAGAGACCCAGTACTTC. Protein sequence: CASSLKLTVPQETQYF. The full variable domain, its missing parts supplied by reference TRBV5-6 and TRBJ2-5, is DAGVTQSPTHLIKTRGQQVTLRCSPKSGHDTVSWYQQALGQGPQFIFQYYEEEERQRGNFPDRFSGHQFPNYSSELNVNALLLGDSALYLCASSLKLTVPQETQYFGPGTRLLVL.

The sample holds many counts of this clonotype. V and J are TRBV24-1 and TRBJ2-5; D remains unclear. V dropped 5 bases and J dropped 4 bases, with 10 bases sitting between them. CDR1 KGHDR and CDR2 SFDVKD come from the germline V gene. The CDR3 totals 13 residues. The CDR3 DNA is TGTGCCACCAGTGGAATGGAAAGAGAGACCCAGTACTTC. It encodes CATSGMERETQYF.

The chain uses TRBV7-2 and TRBJ2-2; 8 positions agree with TRBD1. The CDR3 covers 17 residues. Trimming cost V 3 bases and J 3 bases; bases outside gene matches: 9. CDR1 is SGHTA, CDR2 FQGNSA, per germline. DNA of the CDR3: TGTGCCAGCAGCTTTCCAGTGGACAGGGTGGACACCGGGGAGCTGTTTTTT. Translating gives CASSFPVDRVDTGELFF.

This clonotype was observed at least ten times. The rearrangement links TRBV14 to TRBJ2-3, with D unresolved. CDR1 SGHDN and CDR2 FVKESK come from the germline V gene. This CDR3 is built from 13 residues. V was pared by 1 base and J by 4 bases, with 6 bases between. CDR3 nucleotide sequence: TGTGCCAGCAGCCAAGGTCCGGCAGATACGCAGTATTTT. Translated, it gives CASSQGPADTQYF. The complete variable domain, with remaining parts taken from reference TRBV14 and TRBJ2-3, reads EAGVTQFPSHSVIEKGQTVTLRCDPISGHDNLYWYRRVMGKEIKFLLHFVKESKQDESGMPNNRFLAERTGGTYSTLKVQPAELEDSGVYFCASSQGPADTQYFGPGTRLTVL.

This clonotype has a handful of counts. This sequence joins TRBV7-2 and TRBJ2-7, with TRBD2 matching over 7 bases. In germline, CDR1 is SGHTA, CDR2 FQGNSA. Germline trimming cut 3 bases from V and 5 bases from J; bases unmatched to any gene: 10. The CDR3 length is 15 residues. CDR3 in DNA: TGTGCCAGCAGCTTCACCTCGGGGGGATCACACGAGCAGTACTTC. Protein product: CASSFTSGGSHEQYF.

This clonotype has a handful of counts. The DNA of the CDR3 is TGTGCCAGCAGCCACGACATCTATAATTCACCCCTCCACTTT. Amino acid sequence: CASSHDIYNSPLHF. The chain is built from TRBV12-3 or TRBV12-4 and TRBJ1-6, with D unclear. The CDR3 covers 14 residues. The germline V and J ends were trimmed by 6 bases and 3 bases, with 9 bases remaining between them.

This clonotype was recorded at least ten times. V gene TRBV5-1 combines with J gene TRBJ1-4, with 9 positions matching TRBD1. This CDR3 is 15 amino acids long. V shed 4 bases and J 3 bases; nucleotides not matched to a gene: 4. CDR1 and CDR2 (germline): SGHRS, YFSETQ. The CDR3 loop reads CASSEQGAANEKLFF. CDR3 DNA: TGCGCCAGCAGCGAACAGGGGGCGGCTAATGAAAAACTGTTTTTT.

This rearrangement joins TRBV6-4 to TRBJ2-1, with 14 bases fitting TRBD2. V lost 3 bases to trimming and J lost 11 bases; unmatched junction nucleotides: 6. Germline V CDR1 and CDR2: MRHNA, SNTAGT. There are 15 residues in the CDR3. CDR3 residues: CASSEWGLAGVQQFF. In DNA, the CDR3 is TGTGCCAGCAGTGAGTGGGGACTAGCGGGGGTCCAGCAGTTCTTC.

This clonotype has a handful of counts. The chain joins TRBV5-6 to TRBJ1-2; D remains ambiguous. The V gene's germline CDR1 is SGHDT and CDR2 YYEEEE. The CDR3 extends over 12 amino acids. Trimming stripped 1 base from V and 8 bases from J, with 9 bases between. The CDR3 protein is CASSLMGMGYTF. The DNA for the CDR3 is TGTGCCAGCAGCTTGATGGGTATGGGCTACACCTTC. The variable domain in full, with the rest retrieved from reference TRBV5-6 and TRBJ1-2, is DAGVTQSPTHLIKTRGQQVTLRCSPKSGHDTVSWYQQALGQGPQFIFQYYEEEERQRGNFPDRFSGHQFPNYSSELNVNALLLGDSALYLCASSLMGMGYTFGSGTRLTVV.

This clonotype was observed at least ten times. V is TRBV27 and J is TRBJ2-1, with 9 nucleotides matching TRBD1. V trimming: 7 bases; J trimming: 6 bases; junction bases outside the gene matches: 10. The CDR3 length is 15 residues. Germline V gene data show CDR1 as MNHEY and CDR2 as SMNVEV (reference sequence). This chain's CDR3 is CASTKGTGWRNEQFF. CDR3 DNA sequence: TGTGCCAGCACAAAAGGGACAGGGTGGCGCAATGAGCAGTTCTTC.

The V call is TRBV4-3, the J call TRBJ2-3; D is unresolved. V lost 1 base and J 7 bases, leaving 9 bases between the germline ends. The germline V gene encodes CDR1 LGHNA and CDR2 YSLEER. CDR3 size: 13 residues. This CDR3 reads CASSQVFANTQYF. CDR3 sequence (DNA): TGCGCCAGCAGCCAAGTCTTTGCAAATACGCAGTATTTT.

This clonotype was seen ten or more times. The chain joins TRBV20-1 to TRBJ1-5, with 7 bases fitting TRBD1. The V gene end was trimmed by 2 bases and the J gene end by 8 bases; junction bases not matched to a gene: 21. CDR1 is DFQATT and CDR2 is SNEGSKA in the germline V gene (reference sequence). The CDR3 extends over 18 amino acids. For the CDR3, the DNA is TGCAGTGCTAGACAATCGCCGCAACCGGGACAGCTTGTGGAGCCCCAGCATTTT. Residues: CSARQSPQPGQLVEPQHF.

This clonotype appeared a few times. The rearrangement uses TRBV7-2 and TRBJ1-6; tentatively, D is TRBD1 (5 bases). CDR1 and CDR2 from the germline V gene are SGHTA and FQGNSA. The CDR3 has 14 amino acids. V was cut by 5 bases and J by 7 bases, with 12 bases left in between. This CDR3 is CASSQTGNNSPLHF. The CDR3 region has the DNA TGTGCCAGCAGCCAAACAGGAAACAATTCACCCCTCCACTTT.

This clonotype appeared a single time. A read error may produce the germline difference seen at one junction end. The chain has TRBV5-5 and TRBJ1-1; D is unclear. Germline V gene data show CDR1 as SGHKS and CDR2 as YYEKEE (reference sequence). The CDR3 is 15 amino acids. The CDR3, as DNA: TGTGCCAGCAGCTTTTTATTCGAAGGGAACACTGTAGCTTTCTTT. Its protein product is CASSFLFEGNTVAFF.

This clonotype was seen at least ten times. The V gene is TRBV12-3 or TRBV12-4, the J gene TRBJ2-5; 8 bases are a match to TRBD2. J gave up 5 bases and V 9 bases, and 2 bases lay outside the gene matches. The CDR3 is 11 residues long. The CDR3: CASGTSETQYF. The DNA of the CDR3 is TGTGCCAGTGGGACTAGTGAGACCCAGTACTTC.

V is TRBV20-1 and J is TRBJ2-7, with a possible D match to TRBD1 (5 bases). The ends were cut back, 3 bases at V and 2 bases at J, with 8 bases in the middle. The CDR3 length is 12 residues. The germline CDR1 and CDR2 sequences are DFQATT and SNEGSKA (reference sequence). The CDR3 nucleotides are TGCAGTGCTAGGGACAACCCCTACGAGCAGTACTTC. Its translation: CSARDNPYEQYF.

This clonotype was counted many times. The rearrangement joins TRBV3-1 to TRBJ1-5; D perhaps matches TRBD1 (5 bases). Between the trimmed V and J ends, which lost 3 bases and 1 base, there was a span of 7 bases. This CDR3 is built from 14 residues. Germline V lookup: CDR1 LGHDT, CDR2 YNNKEL (reference sequence). CDR3 DNA sequence: TGTGCCAGCAGCCAGGGGGTAAGCAATCAGCCCCAGCATTTT. Encoded protein: CASSQGVSNQPQHF.

This clonotype was counted a few times. The gene calls are TRBV7-2 and TRBJ2-3; 8 bases line up with TRBD2. Germline values: CDR1 SGHTA, CDR2 FQGNSA. CDR3 size: 14 residues. V dropped 2 bases and J dropped 14; count of bases not matched to a gene: 12. The DNA for the CDR3 is TGTGCCAGCAGCTTAAAGTTTAGCGGGGCCCAGCTGTATTTT. Its protein product is CASSLKFSGAQLYF.

This clonotype was seen more than once but under ten times. The V call is TRBV5-1, the J call TRBJ1-5; D possibly corresponds to TRBD1 (6 bases). The CDR3 consists of 17 residues. V was trimmed by 2 bases and J by 4 bases, leaving 19 bases between them. CDR1 and CDR2 from the germline V gene are SGHRS and YFSETQ. The CDR3 DNA reads TGCGCCAGCAGCTTCCTTCCGGGACACCAAGGAAATCAGCCCCAGCATTTT. This gives the protein CASSFLPGHQGNQPQHF.